Listed below are T cell receptor beta chains from one sample, sequenced in a study of cytomegalovirus exposure and HLA in healthy donors. Sequencing was performed with immunoSEQ multiplex PCR; in TCRdb, only in-frame clones are kept and a portion is missing. This repertoire shows about 100,000 clones, about four fifths found once; its top ten account for about 7.3%. Sequenced material: PBMCs. These TCRs come from a man under 40 in good health and CMV-seronegative. Both conserved end residues are part of each CDR3. A D gene is named only where the DNA matches it firmly. Clone size is not always given. Where it is, it says once, few, many or a class for expanded clones.

J gene | clone size | D gene | V gene | CDR3 DNA | CDR3 protein
TRBJ2-1 | - | - | TRBV5-6 | TGTGCCAGCAGTGATGTACGGGGGGCTTGGAATGAGCAGTTCTTC | CASSDVRGAWNEQFF
TRBJ2-7 | - | TRBD1 | TRBV28 | TGTGCCAGCAGTACCCCGGGACAGGGGACTTACGAGCAGTACTTC | CASSTPGQGTYEQYF
TRBJ2-7 | - | - | TRBV7-5 | TGTGTCAGAAGCCCGCTCCGGGACAGGGGATCCGAGCAGTACTTC | CVRSPLRDRGSEQYF
TRBJ1-1 | - | - | TRBV25-1 | TGTGCCAGCAGTGATGATGGTCATATCCGGTGGGAAGCTTTCTTT | CASSDDGHIRWEAFF
TRBJ2-1 | - | TRBD1 | TRBV5-1 | TGCGCCAGCAGCTCGGACAGGGGCTCCTACAATGAGCAGTTCTTC | CASSSDRGSYNEQFF
TRBJ2-2 | - | - | TRBV6-5 | TGTGCCAGTGAGAGAGGGCCGAACACCGGGGAGCTGTTTTTT | CASERGPNTGELFF
TRBJ2-5 | - | TRBD2 | TRBV11-2 | TGTGCCAGCGGCCTCGGGACTAGCGGGGGTGAGACCCAGTACTTC | CASGLGTSGGETQYF
TRBJ2-3 | - | TRBD1 | TRBV5-1 | TGCGCCAGCGGATACTACGGGACAGGTTCTCGGGATACGCAGTATTTT | CASGYYGTGSRDTQYF
TRBJ2-1 | few | - | TRBV13 | TGTGCCAGCAGCTTAAGAGGGTTCCGTGAGCAGTTCTTC | CASSLRGFREQFF
TRBJ1-1 | - | TRBD1 | TRBV19 | TGTGCCAGTAGTCCCCTCGGGACAGGGATGACCACTGAAGCTTTCTTT | CASSPLGTGMTTEAFF
TRBJ2-5 | - | - | TRBV6-5 | TGTGCCGCGGGCCAAGAGACCCAGTACTTC | CAAGQETQYF
TRBJ1-2 | - | TRBD1 | TRBV30 | TGTGCCTGGAGAAAACTCCCGGGACAGGGGCGATTAAACTATGGCTACACCTTC | CAWRKLPGQGRLNYGYTF
TRBJ2-7 | - | - | TRBV5-4 | TGTGCCAGCAGCTTGGCACCGTCAGGTTTGAGCTCCTACGAGCAGTACTTC | CASSLAPSGLSSYEQYF
TRBJ1-1 | - | - | TRBV6-5 | TGTGCCAGCAGTTACTCGGAGTTGAACACTGAAGCTTTCTTT | CASSYSELNTEAFF
TRBJ1-2 | - | - | TRBV10-2 | TGCGCCAGCAGTGATGGTTCCCGCGGTGGCTACACCTTC | CASSDGSRGGYTF
TRBJ2-1 | - | TRBD1 | TRBV9 | TGTGCCAGCACCAGGACAGGGGGATACAATGAGCAGTTCTTC | CASTRTGGYNEQFF
TRBJ1-1 | - | - | TRBV7-9 | TGTGCCAGCAGCTTAAGCGACGGAGCTTTCTTT | CASSLSDGAFF
TRBJ1-2 | - | - | TRBV7-2 | TGTGCCAGCAGACTCGGGGGGTTTAACTATGGCTACACCTTC | CASRLGGFNYGYTF
TRBJ2-2 | few | TRBD1 | TRBV10-3 | TGTGCCATCAGTGAGGACAGGGACACCGGGGAGCTGTTTTTT | CAISEDRDTGELFF
TRBJ1-5 | - | - | TRBV5-1 | TGCGCCAGCAGCACTGTGGCGGGGCCCGGCCAGCCCCAGCATTTT | CASSTVAGPGQPQHF
TRBJ1-2 | - | - | TRBV6-5 | TGTGCCAGCAGAAACAGGTTGTTCTATGGCTACACCTTC | CASRNRLFYGYTF
TRBJ2-1 | - | TRBD2 | TRBV5-4 | TGTGCCAGCAGCCCGGGAGGGACTAGCGGGAACTACAATGAGCAGTTCTTC | CASSPGGTSGNYNEQFF
TRBJ1-5 | - | - | TRBV21-1 | TGTGCCAGCAGCAAAGAGGGGACACCGAGCAATCAGCCCCAGCATTTT | CASSKEGTPSNQPQHF
TRBJ1-2 | - | TRBD1 | TRBV9 | TGTGCCAGCAGCGTCCTGGGGGACAGGCCCTATGGCTACACCTTC | CASSVLGDRPYGYTF
TRBJ1-2 | - | TRBD1 | TRBV6-4 | TGTGCCAGCAGGGGAACCGGGACAGGGGGAATCGGCTATGGCTACACCTTC | CASRGTGTGGIGYGYTF
TRBJ2-2 | - | - | TRBV25-1 | TGTGCCAGCAGTAGATATAACCAGGTCCCCGGGGAGCTGTTTTTT | CASSRYNQVPGELFF
TRBJ2-1 | - | TRBD2 | TRBV7-2 | TGTGCCAGCAGCCCCTTGCGGGAGTCCAGGGATGAGCAGTTCTTC | CASSPLRESRDEQFF
TRBJ1-4 | - | - | TRBV5-1 | TGCGCCAGCAGCTTGGATACCAACTTTGAAAAACTGTTTTTT | CASSLDTNFEKLFF
TRBJ2-1 | - | TRBD2 | TRBV27 | TGTGCCAGCAGTCCTGAACTAGCGGGGTGGGTTGAGCAGTTCTTC | CASSPELAGWVEQFF
TRBJ2-7 | few | - | TRBV5-5 | TGTGCCAGCAGCTTGGCCAGCGGAGGTGGGGAGCAGTACTTC | CASSLASGGGEQYF
TRBJ2-3 | - | - | TRBV6-4 | TGTGCCAGCAGTGACGGGGGGGCTAGCACAGATACGCAGTATTTT | CASSDGGASTDTQYF
TRBJ1-4 | few | - | TRBV30 | TGTGCCTGGAGTGGGAATGCGGAGTCTGAAAAACTGTTTTTT | CAWSGNAESEKLFF
TRBJ1-1 | few | - | TRBV6-5 | TGTGCCAGCAGTTTCCGACAGGACACTGAAGCTTTCTTT | CASSFRQDTEAFF
TRBJ2-3 | - | - | TRBV7-9 | TGTGCCAGCAGCTTAGGGGCCGCGATTGGGGATACGCAGTATTTT | CASSLGAAIGDTQYF
TRBJ2-2 | - | - | TRBV7-8 | TGTGCCAGCAGCCGCAGGGACTTATTCAACCCCGGGGAGCTGTTTTTT | CASSRRDLFNPGELFF
TRBJ1-1 | - | - | TRBV6-6 | TGTGCCAGCAGTCAACGACAGGTGGGGAACACTGAAGCTTTCTTT | CASSQRQVGNTEAFF
TRBJ1-2 | - | TRBD1 | TRBV6-5 | TGTGCCAGCAGTCGGACAGGCCCTAACTATGGCTACACCTTC | CASSRTGPNYGYTF
TRBJ2-7 | - | TRBD2 | TRBV27 | TGTGCCAGCAGTACGCCTCTAGCGGGAGAGGGGGCCTGCGAGCAGTACTTC | CASSTPLAGEGACEQYF
TRBJ2-7 | - | TRBD2 | TRBV5-3 | TGTGCCAGGGCAGCGGGAGCGGGCGAGCAGTACTTC | CARAAGAGEQYF
TRBJ2-3 | - | - | TRBV11-2 | TGTGCCAGCAGCTTAGGGGCACGTGGTTCAGAAGATACGCAGTATTTT | CASSLGARGSEDTQYF